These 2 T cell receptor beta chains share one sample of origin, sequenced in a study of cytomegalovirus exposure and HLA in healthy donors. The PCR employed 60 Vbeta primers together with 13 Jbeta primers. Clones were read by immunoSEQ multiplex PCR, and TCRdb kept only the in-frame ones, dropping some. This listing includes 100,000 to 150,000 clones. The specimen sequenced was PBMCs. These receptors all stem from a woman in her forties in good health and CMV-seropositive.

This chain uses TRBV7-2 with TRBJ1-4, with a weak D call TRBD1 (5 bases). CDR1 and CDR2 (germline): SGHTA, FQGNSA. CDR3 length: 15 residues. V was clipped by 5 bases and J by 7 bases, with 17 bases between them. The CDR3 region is CASSTSGTGGEKLFF. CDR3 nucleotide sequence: TGTGCCAGCAGCACAAGTGGGACGGGGGGTGAAAAACTGTTTTTT.

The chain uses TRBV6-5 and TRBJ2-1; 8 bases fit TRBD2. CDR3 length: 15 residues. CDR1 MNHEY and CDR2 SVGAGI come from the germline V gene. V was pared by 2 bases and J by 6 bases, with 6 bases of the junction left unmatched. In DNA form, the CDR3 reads TGTGCCAGCAGTTACCCGGGACTAGACGGCAATGAGCAGTTCTTC. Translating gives CASSYPGLDGNEQFF.